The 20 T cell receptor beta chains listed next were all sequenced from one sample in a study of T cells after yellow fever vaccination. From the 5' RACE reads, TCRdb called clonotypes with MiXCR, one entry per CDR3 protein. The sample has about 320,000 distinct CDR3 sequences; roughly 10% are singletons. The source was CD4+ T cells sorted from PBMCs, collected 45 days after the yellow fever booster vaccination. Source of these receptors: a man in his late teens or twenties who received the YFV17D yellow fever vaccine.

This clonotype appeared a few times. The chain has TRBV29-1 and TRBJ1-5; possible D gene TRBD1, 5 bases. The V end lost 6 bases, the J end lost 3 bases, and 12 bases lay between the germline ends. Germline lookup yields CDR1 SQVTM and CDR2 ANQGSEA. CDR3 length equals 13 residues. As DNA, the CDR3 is TGCAGCGTGAGACAGACCAACAATCAGCCCCAGCATTTT. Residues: CSVRQTNNQPQHF.

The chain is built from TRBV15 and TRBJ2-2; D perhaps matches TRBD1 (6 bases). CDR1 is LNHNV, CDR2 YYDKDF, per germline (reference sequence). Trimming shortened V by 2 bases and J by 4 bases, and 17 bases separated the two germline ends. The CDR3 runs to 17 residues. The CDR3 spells CATSRLLDRRFTGELFF. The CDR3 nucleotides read TGTGCCACCAGCAGATTATTAGACAGGAGATTCACCGGGGAGCTGTTTTTT.

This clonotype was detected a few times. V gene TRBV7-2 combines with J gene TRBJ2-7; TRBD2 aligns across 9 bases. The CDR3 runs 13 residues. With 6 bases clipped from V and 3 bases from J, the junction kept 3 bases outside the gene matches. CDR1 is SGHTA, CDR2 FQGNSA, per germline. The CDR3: CASSISGGYEQYV. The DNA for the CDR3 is TGTGCCAGCAGTATTAGCGGGGGCTACGAGCAGTACGTC.

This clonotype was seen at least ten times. CDR3 sequence: CATSRDHGGAEAFF. The CDR3 DNA reads TGTGCCACCAGCAGAGATCATGGGGGGGCTGAAGCTTTCTTT. The chain uses TRBV15 and TRBJ1-1; perhaps TRBD1 as D (5 bases). The CDR3 loop spans 14 amino acids. Germline loops: CDR1 LNHNV, CDR2 YYDKDF (reference sequence). V lost 0 bases, J lost 6 bases, and 11 bases lay in between.

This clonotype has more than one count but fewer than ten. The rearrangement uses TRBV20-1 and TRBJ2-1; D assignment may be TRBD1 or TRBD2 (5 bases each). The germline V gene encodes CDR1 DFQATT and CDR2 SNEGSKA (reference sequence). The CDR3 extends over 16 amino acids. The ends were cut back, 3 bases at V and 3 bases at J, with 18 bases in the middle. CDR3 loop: CSARPQDWRNYNEQFF. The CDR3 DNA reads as TGCAGTGCTAGGCCACAGGACTGGAGAAACTACAATGAGCAGTTCTTC.

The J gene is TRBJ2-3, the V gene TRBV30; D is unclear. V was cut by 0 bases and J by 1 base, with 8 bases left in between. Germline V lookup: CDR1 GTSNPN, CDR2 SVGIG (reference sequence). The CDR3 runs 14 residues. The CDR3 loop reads CAWSVRGGTDTQYF. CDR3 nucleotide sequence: TGTGCCTGGAGTGTACGAGGAGGCACAGATACGCAGTATTTT.

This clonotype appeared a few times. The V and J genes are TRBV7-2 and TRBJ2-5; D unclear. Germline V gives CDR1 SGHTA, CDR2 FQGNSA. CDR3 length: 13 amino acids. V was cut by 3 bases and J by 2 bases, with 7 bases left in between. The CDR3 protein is CASSFLRQETQYF. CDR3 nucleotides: TGTGCCAGCAGCTTTCTTCGTCAAGAGACCCAGTACTTC.

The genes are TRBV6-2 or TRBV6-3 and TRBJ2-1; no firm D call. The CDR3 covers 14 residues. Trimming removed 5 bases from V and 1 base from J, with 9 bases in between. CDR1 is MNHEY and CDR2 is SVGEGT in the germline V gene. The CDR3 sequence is CASSPQTSYNEQFF. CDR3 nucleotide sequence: TGTGCCAGCAGTCCTCAGACATCCTACAATGAGCAGTTCTTC.

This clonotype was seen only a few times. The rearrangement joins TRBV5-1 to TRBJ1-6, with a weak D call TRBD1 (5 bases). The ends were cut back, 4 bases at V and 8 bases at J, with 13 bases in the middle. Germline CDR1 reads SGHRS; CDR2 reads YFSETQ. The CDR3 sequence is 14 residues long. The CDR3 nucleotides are TGCGCCAGCAGCCGGGGCGAGGGTTATTCACCCCTCCACTTT. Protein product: CASSRGEGYSPLHF.

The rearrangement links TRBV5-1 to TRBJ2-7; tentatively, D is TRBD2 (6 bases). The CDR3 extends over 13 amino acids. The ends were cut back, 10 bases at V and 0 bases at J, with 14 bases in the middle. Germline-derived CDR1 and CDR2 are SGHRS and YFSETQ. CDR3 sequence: CAGGLDYSYEQYF. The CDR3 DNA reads TGCGCCGGGGGATTGGACTACTCCTACGAGCAGTACTTC. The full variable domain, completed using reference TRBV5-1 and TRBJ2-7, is KAGVTQTPRYLIKTRGQQVTLSCSPISGHRSVSWYQQTPGQGLQFLFEYFSETQRNKGNFPGRFSGRQFSNSRSEMNVSTLELGDSALYLCAGGLDYSYEQYFGPGTRLTVT.

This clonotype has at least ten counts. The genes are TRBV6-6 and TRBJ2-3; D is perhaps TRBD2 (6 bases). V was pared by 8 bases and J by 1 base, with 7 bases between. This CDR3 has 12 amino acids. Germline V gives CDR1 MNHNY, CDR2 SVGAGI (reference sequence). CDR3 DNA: TGTGCCAGCTGGAGGGGCACAGATACGCAGTATTTT. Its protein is CASWRGTDTQYF.

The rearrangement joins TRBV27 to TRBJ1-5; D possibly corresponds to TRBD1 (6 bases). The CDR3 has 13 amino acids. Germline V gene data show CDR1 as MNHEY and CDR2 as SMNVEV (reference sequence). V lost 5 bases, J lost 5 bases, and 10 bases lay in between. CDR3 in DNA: TGTGCCAGCAGTCTACAGGGATATCAGCCCCAGCATTTT. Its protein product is CASSLQGYQPQHF.

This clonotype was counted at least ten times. CDR3 in DNA: TGCGCCAGCAGCTTGCGAGGACTAGGGCCCGATGAGCAGTTCTTC. Encoded protein: CASSLRGLGPDEQFF. This chain connects TRBV5-1 to TRBJ2-1; 7 nucleotides line up with TRBD2. Germline-derived CDR1 and CDR2 are SGHRS and YFSETQ. The CDR3 has 15 residues. Trimming took 1 base from V and 8 from J; bases not matched to a gene: 9.

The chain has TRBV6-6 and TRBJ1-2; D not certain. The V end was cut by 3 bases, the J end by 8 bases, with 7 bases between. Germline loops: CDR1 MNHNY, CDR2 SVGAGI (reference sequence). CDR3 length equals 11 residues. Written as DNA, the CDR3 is TGTGCCAGCAGTTATCTCGTCGGCTACACCTTC. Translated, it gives CASSYLVGYTF.

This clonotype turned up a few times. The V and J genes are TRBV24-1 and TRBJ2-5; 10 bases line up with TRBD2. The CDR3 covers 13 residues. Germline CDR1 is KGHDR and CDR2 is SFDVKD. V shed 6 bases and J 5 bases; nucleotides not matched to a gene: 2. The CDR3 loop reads CATSLAGAETQYF. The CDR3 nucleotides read TGTGCCACCAGTCTAGCGGGGGCGGAGACCCAGTACTTC.

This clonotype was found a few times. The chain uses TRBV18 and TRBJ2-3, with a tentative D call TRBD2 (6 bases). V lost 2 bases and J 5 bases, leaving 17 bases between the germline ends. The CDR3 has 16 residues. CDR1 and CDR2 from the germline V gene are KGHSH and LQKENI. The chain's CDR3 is CASSPVGGSDGDTQYF. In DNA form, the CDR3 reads TGTGCCAGCTCACCAGTCGGGGGTTCGGATGGAGATACGCAGTATTTT.

The chain's CDR3 is CASSLRVRHEQYF. DNA for the CDR3: TGTGCCAGCAGCTTAAGGGTTAGACACGAGCAGTACTTC. V usage is TRBV7-2 and J usage is TRBJ2-7; D not resolved. V was shortened by 2 bases and J by 5 bases, with 10 bases between the two germline ends. This CDR3 region has 13 residues. The germline CDR1 and CDR2 sequences are SGHTA and FQGNSA.

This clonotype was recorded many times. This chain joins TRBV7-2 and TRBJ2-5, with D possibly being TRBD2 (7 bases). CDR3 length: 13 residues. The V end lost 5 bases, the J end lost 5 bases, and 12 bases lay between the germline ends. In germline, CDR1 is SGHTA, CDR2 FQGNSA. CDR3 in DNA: TGTGCCAGCAGCCGCCGGGGGGCGGAGACCCAGTACTTC. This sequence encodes CASSRRGAETQYF.

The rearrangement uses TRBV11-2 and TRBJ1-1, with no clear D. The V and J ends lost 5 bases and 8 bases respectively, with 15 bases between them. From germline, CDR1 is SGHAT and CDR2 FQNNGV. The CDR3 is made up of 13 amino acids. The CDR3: CASSVGVSGEAFF. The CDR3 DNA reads TGTGCCAGCAGCGTCGGGGTCAGCGGAGAAGCTTTCTTT.

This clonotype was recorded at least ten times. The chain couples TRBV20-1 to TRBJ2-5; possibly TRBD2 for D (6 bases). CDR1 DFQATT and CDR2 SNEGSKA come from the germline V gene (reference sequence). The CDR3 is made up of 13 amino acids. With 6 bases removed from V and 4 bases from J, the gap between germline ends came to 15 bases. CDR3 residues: CSAFIRGGETQYF. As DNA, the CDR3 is TGCAGTGCCTTTATCCGGGGAGGAGAGACCCAGTACTTC.